The 8 T cell receptor beta chains presented below share a single source sample, sequenced in a study of TIL therapy for anti-PD-1-resistant metastatic lung cancer (dated by TCRdb to about 2021). TCR beta CDR3 regions were amplified from genomic DNA with the immunoSEQ v3 hsTCRB kit using bias-controlled multiplex PCR. Sourced from immuneACCESS, this table was stored by TCRdb with only in-frame sequences that have V and J called. A share of the clones is absent; for the studies checked, an unresolved V gene accounts for under half, and the remainder has no known explanation. Here the sample has about 45,000 clones; approximately 79% occur a single time. The ten most abundant clones make up over 12% of the sample. Explained via the paper, the time point label denotes: pre-treatment sample, taken before nivolumab and TIL therapy. Sequenced material: blood, taken at baseline. These receptors were collected from a man aged 65 to 79 with non-small cell lung cancer.

V and J are TRBV2 and TRBJ2-7; no clear D gene. The germline V gene encodes CDR1 SNHLY and CDR2 FYNNEI. The CDR3 contains 14 residues. The V gene lost 2 bases and the J gene lost 6 bases, with 14 bases spanning the gap. Written as DNA, the CDR3 is TGTGCCAGCAGTGAATTTCCCTCCCGGGTCGAGCAGTACTTC. As protein: CASSEFPSRVEQYF.

This clone was seen just once. This rearrangement joins TRBV2 to TRBJ2-7; TRBD1 matches at 8 bases. CDR1 is SNHLY, CDR2 FYNNEI, per germline. V dropped 5 bases and J dropped 7; count of bases not matched to a gene: 1. This CDR3 comprises 11 residues. CDR3: CASSTGGEQYF. The CDR3 nucleotides read TGTGCCAGCAGTACAGGGGGAGAGCAGTACTTC.

This clone was detected once. CDR3 bases: TGTGCCAGCAGCTTAGCGGGACTCAATTTCCGGGGCACTGAAGCTTTCTTT. The encoded protein is CASSLAGLNFRGTEAFF. The chain joins TRBV11-1 to TRBJ1-1; the D gene is possibly TRBD1 (5 bases). Germline V CDR1 and CDR2: SGHAT, FQDESV (reference sequence). With 0 bases removed from V and 4 bases from J, the gap between germline ends came to 18 bases. This CDR3 spans 17 amino acids.

This rearrangement joins TRBV28 to TRBJ2-1, with D possibly called TRBD1 or TRBD2 (5 bases each). V was cut by 11 bases and J by 0 bases, with 14 bases left in between. Germline V CDR1 and CDR2: MDHEN, SYDVKM. There are 14 residues in the CDR3. CDR3 loop: CAGTAAGSYNEQFF. The CDR3 DNA reads TGTGCCGGGACCGCTGCTGGCTCCTACAATGAGCAGTTCTTC.

The chain combines TRBV20-1 with TRBJ2-5, with D unclear. Germline loops: CDR1 DFQATT, CDR2 SNEGSKA (reference sequence). The CDR3 covers 10 residues. V gave up 6 bases and J gave up 6 bases, with 8 bases separating them. CDR3 in DNA: TGCAGTGCAGAAGCTCAGACCCAGTACTTC. Amino acid sequence: CSAEAQTQYF.

The V gene is TRBV9, the J gene TRBJ2-3; TRBD2 agrees at 8 bases. Germline values: CDR1 SGDLS, CDR2 YYNGEE. The CDR3 sequence is 17 residues long. The J segment lost 3 bases and the V segment lost 0 bases, leaving 9 bases of the junction unmatched. This CDR3 reads CASSVDLAGSRTDTQYF. The CDR3, as DNA: TGTGCCAGCAGCGTAGACCTAGCGGGCTCGCGAACAGATACGCAGTATTTT. Using reference TRBV9 and TRBJ2-3 for the parts outside the CDR3, the full variable domain is DSGVTQTPKHLITATGQRVTLRCSPRSGDLSVYWYQQSLDQGLQFLIQYYNGEERAKGNILERFSAQQFPDLHSELNLSSLELGDSALYFCASSVDLAGSRTDTQYFGPGTRLTVL.

This clone appeared once. The chain combines TRBV28 with TRBJ2-7; D possibly uses TRBD1 or TRBD2 (5 bases each). The CDR3 covers 14 residues. V was clipped by 7 bases and J by 2 bases, with 15 bases between them. From germline, CDR1 is MDHEN and CDR2 SYDVKM. CDR3 residues: CASTPGTKTYEQYF. CDR3 bases: TGTGCCAGCACCCCCGGGACGAAGACCTACGAGCAGTACTTC.

The chain recombines TRBV14 with TRBJ1-2, with TRBD1 as a possible D gene (6 bases). The V and J ends lost 5 bases and 7 bases respectively, with 14 bases between them. Germline values: CDR1 SGHDN, CDR2 FVKESK. The CDR3 has 13 residues. CDR3 in amino acids: CASSSHRAAGYTF. In DNA form, the CDR3 reads TGTGCCAGCAGCTCACACAGGGCTGCTGGCTACACCTTC.